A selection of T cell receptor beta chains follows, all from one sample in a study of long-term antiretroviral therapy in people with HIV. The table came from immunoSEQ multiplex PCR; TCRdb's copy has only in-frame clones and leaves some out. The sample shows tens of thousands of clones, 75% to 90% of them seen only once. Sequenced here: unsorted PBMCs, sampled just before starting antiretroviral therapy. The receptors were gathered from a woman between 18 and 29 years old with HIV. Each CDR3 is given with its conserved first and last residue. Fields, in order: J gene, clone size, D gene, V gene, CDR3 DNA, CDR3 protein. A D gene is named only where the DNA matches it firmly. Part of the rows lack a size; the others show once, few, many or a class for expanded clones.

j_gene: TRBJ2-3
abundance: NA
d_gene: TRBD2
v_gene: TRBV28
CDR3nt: TGTGCCAGCAGGCACCTAGCGGGGGATAGAGATACGCAGTATTTT
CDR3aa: CASRHLAGDRDTQYF

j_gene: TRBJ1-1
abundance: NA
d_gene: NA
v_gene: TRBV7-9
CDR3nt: TGTGCCAGCAGCTTAGAGGGCTCGGGGACTGAAGCTTTCTTT
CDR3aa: CASSLEGSGTEAFF

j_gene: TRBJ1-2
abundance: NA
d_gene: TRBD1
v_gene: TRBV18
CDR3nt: TGTGCCAGCTCACCACTCACGGGACAGGGACTACTCTATGGCTACACCTTC
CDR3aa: CASSPLTGQGLLYGYTF

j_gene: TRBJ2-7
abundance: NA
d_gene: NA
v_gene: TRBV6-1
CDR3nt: TGTGCCAGCAGTGAAGCGGGTAGATCCTACGAGCAGTACTTC
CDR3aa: CASSEAGRSYEQYF

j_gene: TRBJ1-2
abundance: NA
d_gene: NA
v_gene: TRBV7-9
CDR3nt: TGTGCCAGCAGCGCAGACAGGTTCGGCTATGGCTACACCTTC
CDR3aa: CASSADRFGYGYTF

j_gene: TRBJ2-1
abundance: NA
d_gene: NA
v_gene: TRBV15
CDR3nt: TGTGCCACCAGCGAAGACAAAAGCGGCAATGAGCAGTTCTTC
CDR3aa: CATSEDKSGNEQFF

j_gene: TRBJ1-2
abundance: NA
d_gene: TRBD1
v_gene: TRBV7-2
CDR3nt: TGTGCCAGCAGCTCGACAGGGAACTATGGCTACACCTTC
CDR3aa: CASSSTGNYGYTF

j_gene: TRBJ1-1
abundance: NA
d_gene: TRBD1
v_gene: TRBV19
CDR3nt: TGTGCCAGTAGTACACGACAGGGGAGGTATACTGAAGCTTTCTTT
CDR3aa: CASSTRQGRYTEAFF

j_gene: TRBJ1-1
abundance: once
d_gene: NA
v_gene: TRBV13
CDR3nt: TGTGCCAGCAGCTTATACCCCGCGGGCAGGGGAACTTTCTTT
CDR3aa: CASSLYPAGRGTFF

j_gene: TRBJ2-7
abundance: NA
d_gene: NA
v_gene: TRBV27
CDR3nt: TGTGCCAGCAGTCCCACGACAGCTTCCTACGAGCAGTACTTC
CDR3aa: CASSPTTASYEQYF

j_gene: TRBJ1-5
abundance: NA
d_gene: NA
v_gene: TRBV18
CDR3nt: TGTGCCAGCTCACCGGCGGGGGGCACAATCCCAAATCAGCCCCAGCATTTT
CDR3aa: CASSPAGGTIPNQPQHF

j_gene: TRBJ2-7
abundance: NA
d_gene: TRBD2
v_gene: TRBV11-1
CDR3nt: TGTGCCAGCAGCTTTGGAATAGCGGGAGGATGGAGCTCCTACGAGCAGTACTTC
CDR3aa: CASSFGIAGGWSSYEQYF

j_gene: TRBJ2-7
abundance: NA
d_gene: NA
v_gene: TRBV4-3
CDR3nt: TGCGCCAGCAGCCAAGATCTGGGCGGGATGAGATACGAGCAGTACTTC
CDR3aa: CASSQDLGGMRYEQYF

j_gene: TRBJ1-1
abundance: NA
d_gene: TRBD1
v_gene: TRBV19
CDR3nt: TGTGCCAGTTTAAGGACAGGGGGCAGTAACGGTGAAGCTTTCTTT
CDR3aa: CASLRTGGSNGEAFF

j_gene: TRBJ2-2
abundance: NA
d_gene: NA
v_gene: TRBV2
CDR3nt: TGTGCCAGCAGTCCGGGACAGAACACCGGGGAGCTGTTTTTT
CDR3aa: CASSPGQNTGELFF

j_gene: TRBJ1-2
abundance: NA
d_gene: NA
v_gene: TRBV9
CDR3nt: TGTGCCAGCAGCGTAGCCTCGAGGGCTAACTATGGCTACACCTTC
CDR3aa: CASSVASRANYGYTF

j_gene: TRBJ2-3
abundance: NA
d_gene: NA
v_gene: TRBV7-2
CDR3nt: TGTGCCAGCAGCTCCAGTACAGATACGCAGTATTTT
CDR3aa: CASSSSTDTQYF

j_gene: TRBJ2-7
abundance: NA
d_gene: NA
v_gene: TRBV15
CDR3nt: TGTGCCACCAGCAGAGACCTGGCATACTCCTACGAGCAGTACTTC
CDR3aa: CATSRDLAYSYEQYF

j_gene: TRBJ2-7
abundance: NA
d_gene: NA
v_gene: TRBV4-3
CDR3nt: TGCGCCAGCAGCCAAGTCAATGGGGGAACGGACGAGCAGTACTTC
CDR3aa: CASSQVNGGTDEQYF

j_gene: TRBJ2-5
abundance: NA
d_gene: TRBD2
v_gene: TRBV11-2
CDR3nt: TGTGCCAGCAGCCGAGGGGCGGGAGGGGGGGAGACCCAGTACTTC
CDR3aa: CASSRGAGGGETQYF

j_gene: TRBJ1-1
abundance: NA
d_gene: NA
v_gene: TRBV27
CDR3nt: TGTGCCAGCAGTTTAGTTAGGGGCCTGAACACTGAAGCTTTCTTT
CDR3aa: CASSLVRGLNTEAFF

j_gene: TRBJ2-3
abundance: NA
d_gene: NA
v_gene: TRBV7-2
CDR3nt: TGTGCCAGCAGCATCCAACTAGTTCTAAGCACAGATACGCAGTATTTT
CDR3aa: CASSIQLVLSTDTQYF

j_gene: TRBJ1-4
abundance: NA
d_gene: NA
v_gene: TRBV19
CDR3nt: TGTGCCAGTCGCTTCGGGGGCGCAACTAATGAAAAACTGTTTTTT
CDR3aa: CASRFGGATNEKLFF

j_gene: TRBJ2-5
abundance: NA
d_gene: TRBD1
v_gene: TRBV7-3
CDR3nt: TGTGCCAGCAGCCCGACAGGGACACAGACCCAGTACTTC
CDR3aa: CASSPTGTQTQYF